These T cell receptor beta chains were read from a single sample in a study of blood T cell repertoires in COVID-19. Sequencing used immunoSEQ multiplex PCR; TCRdb keeps in-frame clones, though not all of them. The table includes about 190,000 clones, 79% detected once. Sequencing was carried out using peripheral blood. The origin of the receptors is a man aged 55 to 70 with active or convalescent COVID-19. The conserved cysteine and the conserved F or W are not part of the CDR3 here. Each record gives: CDR3 length, V gene, CDR3 protein.

len: 10; v_gene: TRBV5-6; CDR3aa: ASSLKVAGAF
len: 13; v_gene: TRBV5-4; CDR3aa: ASSLDPQGNTEAF
len: 14; v_gene: TRBV27; CDR3aa: ASSPNWPSGGDTQY
len: 15; v_gene: TRBV7-9; CDR3aa: ASSSLRQGLAKDTQY
len: 14; v_gene: TRBV27; CDR3aa: ASSLRPGLLNNEQF
len: 12; v_gene: TRBV28; CDR3aa: ASSLSGRTHEQF
len: 13; v_gene: TRBV29-1; CDR3aa: SVLHLAGVEYEQY
len: 10; v_gene: TRBV18; CDR3aa: ASSPQGREAF
len: 14; v_gene: TRBV6-1; CDR3aa: ACREVGLAGGYEQY
len: 14; v_gene: TRBV7-2; CDR3aa: ASRRDRATTYNEQF
len: 13; v_gene: TRBV9; CDR3aa: ASSSPGTGNTEAF
len: 12; v_gene: TRBV11-1; CDR3aa: ASSARRTGEGYT
len: 16; v_gene: TRBV5-1; CDR3aa: ASSLTGQGTPENTEAF
len: 13; v_gene: TRBV10-1; CDR3aa: ASSEWGQSQETQY
len: 15; v_gene: TRBV6-2/TRBV6-3; CDR3aa: ASSRSLASWNTGELF
len: 16; v_gene: TRBV28; CDR3aa: ASSLRGRGLGHQETQY
len: 13; v_gene: TRBV6-5; CDR3aa: ASSSTGRWGEKLF